This T cell receptor beta chain was retrieved from a study of T cells in Graves' hyperthyroidism and ophthalmopathy. CDR3 length equals 17 residues. Trimming stripped 0 bases from V and 3 bases from J, with 19 bases between. Germline lookup yields CDR1 SGDLS and CDR2 YYNGEE. The source material, RNA transcripts, was used to amplify TCR beta CDR3 regions. TCR CDR3 regions were first amplified by RT-PCR with HTBI primers. TCRdb used MiXCR to reprocess the multiplex PCR reads, holding one entry per CDR3 protein. Counted here are about 660,000 distinct CDR3 sequences, roughly 45% occurring once; the ten biggest clones make up less than 8.5%. The study, taken as a whole, reports: A model of 13 V-J pairs discriminated ophthalmopathy from stable hyperthyroidism. Researchers found most expanded thyroid clonotypes above 0.001 in blood as well.

For this clonotype: Its antigen remains unidentified.

The chain has TRBV9 and TRBJ2-7; weak D call: TRBD1 (7 bases). This receptor was taken from an adult man with Graves' disease, either hyperthyroidism or ophthalmopathy (not recorded which). The sequenced sample consisted of peripheral blood or thyroid tissue (not recorded which). CDR3 in amino acids: CASSVGSGGRGGYEQYF. The CDR3 DNA sequence: TGTGCCAGCAGCGTAGGGTCAGGGGGGCGAGGAGGCTACGAGCAGTACTTC. The full variable domain, in which reference TRBV9 and TRBJ2-7 provide the parts outside the CDR3, is DSGVTQTPKHLITATGQRVTLRCSPRSGDLSVYWYQQSLDQGLQFLIQYYNGEERAKGNILERFSAQQFPDLHSELNLSSLELGDSALYFCASSVGSGGRGGYEQYFGPGTRLTVT.